This section outlines one T cell receptor (beta chain) sequence together with its context. This sample is part of a study of shared clonotypes between healthy human individuals. Study processing details: In the immunoSEQ data, sequences were junction-only and lacked quality scores, so filtering differed. Using immunoSEQ multiplex PCR, the repertoire was profiled, and TCRdb retains in-frame clones only, with some absent. That table furnishes V, J and clone size, whereas the DNA furnished D and trimming. The sample has hundreds of thousands of clones, just over 75% seen once. The CDR3 totals 18 residues.

The sequenced material came from PBMCs. This TCR was sampled from a woman between 40 and 50 years old in good health. Some clones in this sample may be carry-over from other donors' samples. The chain has TRBV1 and TRBJ1-5. TRBV1 is noted as a pseudogene. CDR3 residues: CTSSHRRGGTGGNQPQHF. As DNA, the CDR3 is TGCACCAGCAGCCACCGCCGGGGGGGCACAGGGGGCAATCAGCCCCAGCATTTT.